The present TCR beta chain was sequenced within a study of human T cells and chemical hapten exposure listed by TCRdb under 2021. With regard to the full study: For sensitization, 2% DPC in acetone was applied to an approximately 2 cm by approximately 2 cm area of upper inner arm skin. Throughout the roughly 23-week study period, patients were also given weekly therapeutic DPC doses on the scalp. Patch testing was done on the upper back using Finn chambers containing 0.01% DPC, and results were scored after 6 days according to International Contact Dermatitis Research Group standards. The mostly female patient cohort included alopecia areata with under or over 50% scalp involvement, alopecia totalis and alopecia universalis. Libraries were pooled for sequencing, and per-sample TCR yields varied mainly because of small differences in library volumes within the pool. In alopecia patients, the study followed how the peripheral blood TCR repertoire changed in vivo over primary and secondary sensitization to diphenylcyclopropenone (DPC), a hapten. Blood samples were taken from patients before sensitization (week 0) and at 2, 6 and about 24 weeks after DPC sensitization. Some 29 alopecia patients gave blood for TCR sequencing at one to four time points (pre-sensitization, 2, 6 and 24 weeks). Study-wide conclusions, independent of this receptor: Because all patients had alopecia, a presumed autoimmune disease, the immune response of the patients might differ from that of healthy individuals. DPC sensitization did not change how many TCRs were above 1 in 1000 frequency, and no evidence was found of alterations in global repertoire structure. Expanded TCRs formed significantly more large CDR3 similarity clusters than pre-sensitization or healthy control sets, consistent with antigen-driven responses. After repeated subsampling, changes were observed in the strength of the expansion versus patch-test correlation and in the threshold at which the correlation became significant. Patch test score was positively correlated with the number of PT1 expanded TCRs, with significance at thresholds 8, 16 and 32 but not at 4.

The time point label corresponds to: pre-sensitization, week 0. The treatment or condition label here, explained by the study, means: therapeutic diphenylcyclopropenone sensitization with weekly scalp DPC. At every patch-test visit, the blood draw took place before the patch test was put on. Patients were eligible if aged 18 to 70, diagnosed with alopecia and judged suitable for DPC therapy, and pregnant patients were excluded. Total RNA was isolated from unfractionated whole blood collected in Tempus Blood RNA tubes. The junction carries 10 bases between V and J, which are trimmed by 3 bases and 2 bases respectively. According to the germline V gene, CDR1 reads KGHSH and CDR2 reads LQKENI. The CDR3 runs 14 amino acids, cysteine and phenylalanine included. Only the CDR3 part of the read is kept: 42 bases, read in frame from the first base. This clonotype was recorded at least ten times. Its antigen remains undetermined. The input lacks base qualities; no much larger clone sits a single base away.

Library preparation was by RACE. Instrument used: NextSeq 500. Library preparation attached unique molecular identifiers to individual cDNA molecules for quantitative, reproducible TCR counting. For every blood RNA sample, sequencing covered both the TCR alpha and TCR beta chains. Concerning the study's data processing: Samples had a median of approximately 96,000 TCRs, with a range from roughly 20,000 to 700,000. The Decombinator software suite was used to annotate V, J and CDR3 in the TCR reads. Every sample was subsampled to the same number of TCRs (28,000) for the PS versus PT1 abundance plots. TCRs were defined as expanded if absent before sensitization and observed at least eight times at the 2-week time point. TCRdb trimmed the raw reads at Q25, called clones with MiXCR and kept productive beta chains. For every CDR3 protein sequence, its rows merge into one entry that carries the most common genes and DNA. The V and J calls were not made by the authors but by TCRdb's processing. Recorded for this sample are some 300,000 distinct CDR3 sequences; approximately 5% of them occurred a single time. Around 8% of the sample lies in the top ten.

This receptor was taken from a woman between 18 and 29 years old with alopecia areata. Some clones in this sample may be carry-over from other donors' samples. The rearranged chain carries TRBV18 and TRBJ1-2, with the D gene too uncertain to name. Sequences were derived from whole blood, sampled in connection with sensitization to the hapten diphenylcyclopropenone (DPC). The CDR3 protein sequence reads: CASSPGDLNYGYTF. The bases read TGTGCCAGCTCACCGGGAGATTTAAACTATGGCTACACCTTC.